What follows are 20 T cell receptor beta chains derived from one specimen sequenced in a study of a mutant IDH1 vaccine in newly diagnosed glioma. Their antigen targets remain unknown. The time point was: week 23, last vaccination. It was 300 ug of mutant IDH1 20-mer peptide that made up each vaccine dose, given with topical imiquimod. TCRdb's table, derived via immunoSEQ multiplex PCR, lists solely in-frame clones and lacks some. The sample lists 88,000 or so clones; over 75% were seen once. Sequenced material: PBMCs, taken from a glioma patient whose treatment included an IDH1 peptide vaccine. The receptor set was obtained from a man aged 25-40 years with glioma. Some clones in this sample may be carry-over from other donors' samples.

The chain employs TRBV28 and TRBJ1-1; possibly TRBD1 for D (5 bases). From germline, CDR1 is MDHEN and CDR2 SYDVKM. V lost 2 bases, J lost 11 bases, and 12 bases lay in between. The CDR3 length is 12 residues. DNA of the CDR3: TGTGCCAGCAGTTTAGGGACCCGGGGGGCTTTCTTT. Protein product: CASSLGTRGAFF.

This chain joins TRBV7-9 and TRBJ2-1; D may be TRBD1 or TRBD2 (5 bases each). The length of the CDR3 is 15 residues. Trimming removed 5 bases at V and 2 bases at J, with 13 bases between. Germline lookup yields CDR1 SEHNR and CDR2 FQNEAQ (reference sequence). Here the CDR3 reads CASSPPGSPYNEQFF. Written as DNA, the CDR3 is TGTGCCAGCAGCCCACCAGGGAGTCCCTACAATGAGCAGTTCTTC.

The chain joins TRBV30 to TRBJ1-5; D is unclear. Trimming cost V 2 bases and J 4 bases, with 12 bases left between them. Germline values: CDR1 GTSNPN, CDR2 SVGIG (reference sequence). The CDR3 is 14 residues long. CDR3 sequence (DNA): TGTGCCTGGAGTTCCGGGCTTACAAATCAGCCCCAGCATTTT. Translated: CAWSSGLTNQPQHF.

The rearrangement uses TRBV6-5 and TRBJ1-1, with 8 bases matching TRBD1. This CDR3 is 14 amino acids long. Germline loops: CDR1 MNHEY, CDR2 SVGAGI. After removal of 7 bases from V and 6 bases from J, the junction contained 10 bases not matched to a gene. This CDR3 is CASIPGGSKAEAFF. Written as DNA, the CDR3 is TGTGCCAGCATTCCAGGGGGCTCAAAGGCTGAAGCTTTCTTT.

The chain carries TRBV4-2 and TRBJ2-1, with TRBD2 as a possible D gene (6 bases). Germline values: CDR1 LGHNA, CDR2 YNFKEQ. Trimming stripped 0 bases from V and 12 bases from J, with 24 bases between. The CDR3 consists of 17 residues. The CDR3, as DNA: TGTGCCAGCAGCCAAGAAGTGTCCGCGGGGCCCCCAAGAAGGCAGTTCTTC. Protein sequence: CASSQEVSAGPPRRQFF.

The sample holds one count of this clone. This chain connects TRBV28 to TRBJ1-5, with D perhaps matching TRBD1 (6 bases). CDR1 and CDR2 from the germline V gene are MDHEN and SYDVKM. This CDR3 contains 14 residues. V lost 3 bases and J 6 bases, leaving 12 bases between the germline ends. The CDR3 region is CASSFPKGGQPQHF. The CDR3 bases are TGTGCCAGCAGTTTCCCCAAAGGGGGTCAGCCCCAGCATTTT.

Only a few counts were recorded for this clone. The chain uses TRBV5-1 and TRBJ1-4; possible D gene TRBD1, 5 bases. Germline lookup yields CDR1 SGHRS and CDR2 YFSETQ. V lost 0 bases, J lost 8 bases, and 11 bases lay in between. The CDR3 length is 14 residues. CDR3 sequence: CASSLDGRGEKLFF. The CDR3 nucleotides read TGCGCCAGCAGCTTGGACGGGCGGGGCGAAAAACTGTTTTTT.

The rearrangement links TRBV7-2 to TRBJ1-2, with a weak D call TRBD1 (5 bases). The CDR3 is made up of 14 amino acids. Trimming shortened V by 8 bases and J by 1 base, and 14 bases separated the two germline ends. Per germline, CDR1 SGHTA and CDR2 FQGNSA. The CDR3 region is CASREGISNYGYTF. CDR3 nucleotide sequence: TGTGCCAGCCGAGAGGGGATCAGTAACTATGGCTACACCTTC.

This chain uses TRBV6-4 with TRBJ2-1, with D tentatively TRBD2 (6 bases). V lost 2 bases and J lost 8, with 19 bases in between. The CDR3 is 16 amino acids. Germline CDR1 and CDR2: MRHNA and SNTAGT. The CDR3, as DNA: TGTGCCAGCAGTGACCTCGGGGGTAGGGTTGTAGATGAGCAGTTCTTC. Amino acid sequence: CASSDLGGRVVDEQFF.

The chain combines TRBV28 with TRBJ2-5, with D perhaps TRBD1 or TRBD2 (5 bases each). Trimming pared 5 bases from V and 5 bases from J, leaving 21 bases between. From germline, CDR1 is MDHEN and CDR2 SYDVKM. CDR3 length: 16 residues. CDR3 bases: TGTGCCAGCAGTCAAATCGGGGCCGGGTTATGGGAGACCCAGTACTTC. Its protein product is CASSQIGAGLWETQYF.

The chain is built from TRBV7-3 and TRBJ2-3; TRBD2 agrees at 8 bases. The CDR3 extends over 17 amino acids. V was pared by 2 bases and J by 6 bases, with 13 bases of the junction left unmatched. Germline V lookup: CDR1 SGHTA, CDR2 FQGTGA. The CDR3, as DNA: TGTGCCAGCAGCTTAGGCCTCAACGGGGGGGCCGTGGATACGCAGTATTTT. Its protein product is CASSLGLNGGAVDTQYF. Full variable domain (missing parts from reference TRBV7-3 and TRBJ2-3): GAGVSQTPSNKVTEKGKYVELRCDPISGHTALYWYRQSLGQGPEFLIYFQGTGAADDSGLPNDRFFAVRPEGSVSTLKIQRTERGDSAVYLCASSLGLNGGAVDTQYFGPGTRLTVL.

This chain joins TRBV5-6 and TRBJ1-2; perhaps TRBD1 as D (6 bases). Deletions cut 3 bases from V and 4 bases from J, with 13 bases between. The CDR3 spans 14 residues. Germline values: CDR1 SGHDT, CDR2 YYEEEE. CDR3 nucleotides: TGTGCCAGCAGCTCTGGGGGCGGAGGCTATGGCTACACCTTC. It encodes CASSSGGGGYGYTF.

The chain carries TRBV5-6 and TRBJ2-2, with TRBD1 identical over 9 bases. The trim removed 1 base at V and 4 bases at J, leaving 5 bases unmatched. The CDR3 covers 16 residues. Looked up from germline, CDR1 is SGHDT and CDR2 is YYEEEE. CDR3 nucleotide sequence: TGTGCCAGCAGCTTGAGACAGGGGGAGGGCACCGGGGAGCTGTTTTTT. Its translation: CASSLRQGEGTGELFF. The full variable domain, completed using reference TRBV5-6 and TRBJ2-2, is DAGVTQSPTHLIKTRGQQVTLRCSPKSGHDTVSWYQQALGQGPQFIFQYYEEEERQRGNFPDRFSGHQFPNYSSELNVNALLLGDSALYLCASSLRQGEGTGELFFGEGSRLTVL.

The chain carries TRBV4-1 and TRBJ1-5; D gene uncertain. V lost 0 bases, J lost 8 bases, and 14 bases lay in between. Germline values: CDR1 MGHRA, CDR2 YSYEKL. CDR3 length equals 15 residues. The CDR3 bases are TGCGCCAGCAGCCAAGATGCGGTACGGGGTAAGCCCCAGCATTTT. Its translation is CASSQDAVRGKPQHF.

This clone was observed a single time. The chain couples TRBV7-2 to TRBJ2-3; weak D call: TRBD1 (6 bases). V was trimmed by 4 bases and J by 1 base, leaving 12 bases between them. The CDR3 contains 15 residues. Germline CDR1 SGHTA, CDR2 FQGNSA. The CDR3 DNA is TGTGCCAGCAGCTCTACAGGGTTCGGCACAGATACGCAGTATTTT. Protein: CASSSTGFGTDTQYF.

This clone was recorded only once. The CDR3 protein is CASSRDRVYNEQFF. CDR3 nucleotide sequence: TGTGCCAGCTCACGGGACAGGGTCTACAATGAGCAGTTCTTC. The chain has TRBV18 and TRBJ2-1; 9 nucleotides agree with TRBD1. CDR1 is KGHSH and CDR2 is LQKENI in the germline V gene. CDR3 length: 14 residues. J lost 3 bases, V lost 4 bases, and 1 base had no gene match.

This chain connects TRBV7-2 to TRBJ2-7, with D possibly matching TRBD2 (5 bases). The CDR3 length is 15 residues. V lost 1 base to trimming and J lost 3 bases, with 13 bases between them. Germline V lookup: CDR1 SGHTA, CDR2 FQGNSA. The CDR3 spells CASSLVGGLDYEQYF. The CDR3 coding sequence is TGTGCCAGCAGCTTAGTGGGCGGGTTGGACTACGAGCAGTACTTC.

J is TRBJ1-4 and V is TRBV7-9; 11 nucleotides match TRBD1. The CDR3 length is 15 residues. The J segment lost 6 bases and the V segment lost 4 bases, leaving 4 bases of the junction unmatched. CDR1 is SEHNR, CDR2 FQNEAQ, per germline (reference sequence). The CDR3 here is CASSSPGQGDEKLFF. The CDR3 DNA is TGTGCCAGCAGCTCTCCGGGACAGGGGGATGAAAAACTGTTTTTT.

This chain links TRBV7-9 with TRBJ2-4; TRBD2 might be the D (5 bases). The germline gives CDR1 SEHNR, CDR2 FQNEAQ (reference sequence). The CDR3 runs 18 residues. V dropped 5 bases and J dropped 1 base, with 21 bases sitting between them. CDR3 residues: CASSPEGGGSLAKNIQYF. The CDR3 DNA reads as TGTGCCAGCAGCCCCGAAGGTGGAGGCTCTCTCGCCAAAAACATTCAGTACTTC.

This chain connects TRBV28 to TRBJ2-4, with D maybe TRBD2 (5 bases). The V end lost 5 bases, the J end lost 0 bases, and 8 bases lay between the germline ends. This CDR3 has 14 residues. CDR1 is MDHEN and CDR2 is SYDVKM in the germline V gene. The CDR3 loop reads CASSPGSAKNIQYF. CDR3 in DNA: TGTGCCAGCAGTCCGGGGTCAGCCAAAAACATTCAGTACTTC.